This T cell receptor (beta chain) appears in the sequencing data of a study of blood T cell repertoires in COVID-19. In the study overall: Samples representing acute and convalescent COVID-19 were sourced from the United States, Italy and Spain. PBMCs, B-cell-depleted T cells, or T cells provided the cDNA or gDNA that made up the material.

As processed by the authors: Estimation of nucleated cell counts was performed using reference gene primer amplification. Method: immunoSEQ multiplex PCR; TCRdb's copy keeps in-frame clones and lacks some. The DNA gave D and trimming, while V, J and clone size come from that table. The data hold 200,000 to 250,000 clones, with about 86% observed a single time. The V end lost 1 base, the J end lost 4 bases, and 25 bases lay between the germline ends. The CDR3 has 19 amino acids. Germline CDR1 is SGHAT and CDR2 is FQNNGV. Sequencing input: peripheral blood. The source of this sequence is a man aged 18 to 35 with active or convalescent COVID-19. V gene TRBV11-2 combines with J gene TRBJ1-1; D is perhaps TRBD1 (6 bases). The DNA of the CDR3 is TGTGCCAGCAGCTTAGTCATTTGGGCGTCAGGGGACGAACGCACTGAAGCTTTCTTT. It codes for CASSLVIWASGDERTEAFF.